This record looks at one T cell receptor (beta chain) sequence and its context. This sample was taken from a study of TIL therapy for anti-PD-1-resistant metastatic lung cancer. Trimming removed 4 bases from V and 2 bases from J; junction bases left unmatched: 11. CDR1 and CDR2 (germline): SGHDT, YYEEEE. This CDR3 region has 17 residues. Regarding time point: pre-treatment sample, taken before nivolumab and TIL therapy. The libraries were made with immunoSEQ v3. Assay used: immunoSEQ multiplex PCR; TCRdb lists only in-frame clones, some missing. Altogether just over 45,000 clones are present, around 80% being singletons, with the ten largest covering about 15%.

This TCR came from a man between 65 and 80 years old with non-small cell lung cancer. This specimen consisted of blood, obtained at baseline. The V call is TRBV5-6, the J call TRBJ1-5; 8 bases fit TRBD1. CDR3 DNA: TGTGCCAGCAGCCGCCAAGACAGGGGATTGGGCAATCAGCCCCAGCATTTT. It specifies CASSRQDRGLGNQPQHF.